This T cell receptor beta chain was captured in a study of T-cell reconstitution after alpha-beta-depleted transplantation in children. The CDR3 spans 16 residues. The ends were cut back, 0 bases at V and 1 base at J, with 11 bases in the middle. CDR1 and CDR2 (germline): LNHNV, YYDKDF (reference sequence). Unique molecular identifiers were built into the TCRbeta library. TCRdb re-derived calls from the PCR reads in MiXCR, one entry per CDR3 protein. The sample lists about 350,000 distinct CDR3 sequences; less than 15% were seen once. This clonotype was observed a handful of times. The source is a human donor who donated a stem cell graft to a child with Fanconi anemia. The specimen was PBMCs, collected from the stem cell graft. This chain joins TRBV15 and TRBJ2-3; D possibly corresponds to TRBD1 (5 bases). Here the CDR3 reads CATSREWGAGTDTQYF. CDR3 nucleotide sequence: TGTGCCACCAGCAGAGAATGGGGCGCTGGCACAGATACGCAGTATTTT.